One and the same sample provided the 20 T cell receptor beta chains below, sequenced in a study of CD8+ T cells in alopecia areata. Treatment of the sample: oral pan-JAK inhibitor, 5-10 mg twice daily. TCR sequencing used cDNA made by reverse transcription of extracted RNA. Clones were sequenced by immunoSEQ multiplex PCR, and TCRdb holds only the in-frame ones, with some missing. This sample has about 210,000 clones, with 66% found just once. Sample: CD4+ T cells sorted from blood, taken at week 44, from a patient treated with tofacitinib. These TCRs come from a human donor with alopecia areata.

This clone was seen more than once but under ten times. This chain connects TRBV29-1 to TRBJ2-7, with TRBD1 as a possible D gene (6 bases). The V and J ends lost 4 bases and 5 bases respectively, with 15 bases between them. Germline V gene data show CDR1 as SQVTM and CDR2 as ANQGSEA. The CDR3 has 13 residues. CDR3 sequence reads: CSVGDRYLDEQYF. The CDR3 DNA follows: TGCAGCGTTGGAGACAGGTATTTGGACGAGCAGTACTTC.

V and J are TRBV27 and TRBJ2-7; no definite D call. The length of the CDR3 is 14 residues. V was clipped by 2 bases and J by 4 bases, with 12 bases between them. The germline V gene has CDR1 MNHEY and CDR2 SMNVEV (reference sequence). This chain's CDR3 is CASSLHPKGYEQYF. CDR3 DNA sequence: TGTGCCAGCAGTTTACACCCAAAGGGATACGAGCAGTACTTC.

This clone came up a few times. V usage is TRBV30 and J usage is TRBJ2-2; the D is unclear. The CDR3 is 14 amino acids. The V and J ends lost 0 bases and 6 bases respectively, with 11 bases between them. The V gene's germline CDR1 is GTSNPN and CDR2 SVGIG (reference sequence). The CDR3 spells CAWSVSLASGELFF. The CDR3 region has the DNA TGTGCCTGGAGTGTGAGTTTGGCGTCCGGGGAGCTGTTTTTT.

This rearrangement joins TRBV4-3 to TRBJ1-1; tentatively, D is TRBD1 (5 bases). The CDR3 extends over 16 amino acids. The V end was cut by 0 bases, the J end by 0 bases, with 11 bases between. Germline V gene data show CDR1 as LGHNA and CDR2 as YSLEER. The CDR3 sequence is CASSQDRGRLNTEAFF. CDR3 in DNA: TGCGCCAGCAGCCAAGATCGGGGACGGCTGAACACTGAAGCTTTCTTT.

The chain couples TRBV5-6 to TRBJ2-7; TRBD1 matches 10 bases. CDR3 length: 14 residues. Germline V gene data show CDR1 as SGHDT and CDR2 as YYEEEE. With V trimmed by 1 base and J by 5 bases, 3 bases remained unmatched. The CDR3, as DNA: TGTGCCAGCAGCTTGTCCGGACAGGGGGACGAGCAGTACTTC. Its translation is CASSLSGQGDEQYF.

The chain carries TRBV6-5 and TRBJ1-6; TRBD1 is a possible D gene (5 bases). Germline V gene data show CDR1 as MNHEY and CDR2 as SVGAGI. The V end was cut by 6 bases, the J end by 7 bases, with 16 bases between. The CDR3 length is 15 residues. The CDR3 region is CASSDQTWGNSPLHF. CDR3 in DNA: TGTGCCAGCAGCGACCAAACCTGGGGCAATTCACCCCTCCACTTT.

The chain links TRBV7-6 to TRBJ2-7, with D maybe TRBD1 (5 bases). Germline CDR1 is SGHVS and CDR2 is FNYEAQ. Trimming removed 5 bases at V and 2 bases at J, with 10 bases between. The CDR3 sequence is 13 residues long. This chain's CDR3 is CASSPDSAYEQYF. The CDR3 DNA is TGTGCCAGCAGCCCCGACAGTGCCTACGAGCAGTACTTC.

This clone was observed once. The V and J genes are TRBV5-1 and TRBJ2-2; no clear D. The CDR3 totals 16 residues. V lost 0 bases and J lost 5, with 14 bases in between. CDR1 and CDR2 from the germline V gene are SGHRS and YFSETQ. The CDR3 sequence is CASSLVEALSTGELFF. CDR3 bases: TGCGCCAGCAGCTTGGTTGAGGCGTTGTCTACCGGGGAGCTGTTTTTT.

V is TRBV5-1 and J is TRBJ1-3; D unclear. Per the germline V gene, CDR1 is SGHRS and CDR2 is YFSETQ. The V end was cut by 1 base, the J end by 0 bases, with 11 bases between. This CDR3 region has 16 residues. The CDR3 nucleotides read TGCGCCAGCAGCTTGATATCAGCGAGCTCTGGAAACACCATATATTTT. Amino acid sequence: CASSLISASSGNTIYF.

This clone appeared a few times. The V call is TRBV28, the J call TRBJ1-1, with a weak D call TRBD1 (6 bases). V lost 8 bases and J lost 6, with 16 bases in between. The CDR3 is 13 amino acids. The germline V gene has CDR1 MDHEN and CDR2 SYDVKM. CDR3 loop: CASGTETGAEAFF. CDR3 DNA: TGTGCCAGCGGCACTGAGACAGGAGCTGAAGCTTTCTTT.

The chain carries TRBV10-3 and TRBJ2-6; 7 nucleotides match TRBD1. Per germline, CDR1 ENHRY and CDR2 SYGVKD. J was trimmed by 3 bases and V by 8 bases; bases with no gene match: 4. The length of the CDR3 is 14 residues. The CDR3 bases are TGTGCCATCGCCGGGACAGATGGGGCCAACGTCCTGACTTTC. Translated: CAIAGTDGANVLTF.

In this sample, this clone turned up a few times. The same CDR3 is also encoded by other DNA sequences in this sample. The chain links TRBV29-1 to TRBJ2-3; 7 nucleotides match TRBD1. V shed 3 bases, J shed 2 bases, and the junction held 2 bases outside the gene matches. Germline CDR1 is SQVTM and CDR2 is ANQGSEA. This CDR3 is built from 13 residues. The chain's CDR3 is CSVEGQHTDTQYF. The CDR3 DNA sequence: TGCAGCGTTGAGGGACAGCACACAGATACGCAGTATTTT.

This chain uses TRBV6-6 with TRBJ2-7; 8 bases align to TRBD1. The V and J ends lost 2 bases and 6 bases, in that order; junction bases with no gene match: 6. The CDR3 totals 14 residues. Germline values: CDR1 MNHNY, CDR2 SVGAGI (reference sequence). The CDR3 DNA sequence: TGTGCCAGCAGTTACACACCAACAGGGGGCGAGCAGTACTTC. Encoded protein: CASSYTPTGGEQYF.

The genes are TRBV9 and TRBJ1-5, with D tentatively TRBD1 (6 bases). CDR3 size: 14 residues. Germline V lookup: CDR1 SGDLS, CDR2 YYNGEE. Trimming removed 7 bases from V and 7 bases from J, with 18 bases in between. CDR3 sequence reads: CASAKGGYGQPQHF. The CDR3 coding sequence is TGTGCCAGCGCCAAAGGGGGATATGGGCAGCCCCAGCATTTT. Filled out from reference TRBV9 and TRBJ1-5, the complete variable domain reads DSGVTQTPKHLITATGQRVTLRCSPRSGDLSVYWYQQSLDQGLQFLIQYYNGEERAKGNILERFSAQQFPDLHSELNLSSLELGDSALYFCASAKGGYGQPQHFGDGTRLSIL.

V is TRBV29-1 and J is TRBJ1-5, with TRBD1 matching over 7 bases. This CDR3 is 14 amino acids long. Germline trimming cut 6 bases from V and 2 bases from J; bases unmatched to any gene: 7. CDR1 and CDR2 (germline): SQVTM, ANQGSEA. The CDR3 nucleotides are TGCAGCGTAACAGACAGGGACGGCAATCAGCCCCAGCATTTT. As protein: CSVTDRDGNQPQHF.

The V and J genes are TRBV14 and TRBJ1-1; D is undetermined. The V gene's germline CDR1 is SGHDN and CDR2 FVKESK. The V end lost 4 bases, the J end lost 1 base, and 7 bases lay between the germline ends. The CDR3 has 13 residues. Here the CDR3 reads CASSLLGNTEAFF. The CDR3 nucleotides are TGTGCCAGCAGCCTTCTTGGGAACACTGAAGCTTTCTTT.

This clone was seen just once. This chain uses TRBV29-1 with TRBJ2-7; perhaps D is TRBD1 or TRBD2 (5 bases each). CDR1 SQVTM and CDR2 ANQGSEA come from the germline V gene. V was cut by 5 bases and J by 0 bases, with 11 bases left in between. CDR3 length equals 13 residues. The CDR3 bases are TGCAGCGTTCGGGGCAGAAACTCCTACGAGCAGTACTTC. This gives the protein CSVRGRNSYEQYF.

This chain connects TRBV29-1 to TRBJ2-2, with D unresolved. This CDR3 contains 11 residues. V lost 7 bases and J lost 6, with 9 bases in between. Germline values: CDR1 SQVTM, CDR2 ANQGSEA. The CDR3 DNA reads TGCAGCGCCCTAAGTCCCGGGGAGCTGTTTTTT. Translation: CSALSPGELFF.

The gene calls are TRBV19 and TRBJ2-3; unclear D gene. V lost 5 bases and J lost 0, with 9 bases in between. From germline, CDR1 is LNHDA and CDR2 SQIVND (reference sequence). This CDR3 contains 14 residues. CDR3 in DNA: TGTGCCAGTAGTCGCAGGTCTAGCACAGATACGCAGTATTTT. Translated, it gives CASSRRSSTDTQYF.

The chain uses TRBV30 and TRBJ1-4, with unresolved D. This CDR3 contains 12 residues. Looked up from germline, CDR1 is GTSNPN and CDR2 is SVGIG (reference sequence). V was shortened by 1 base and J by 7 bases, with 7 bases between the two germline ends. CDR3 DNA sequence: TGTGCCTGGAGTGGGCAGGCTGAAAAACTGTTTTTT. It translates to CAWSGQAEKLFF. Based on the CDR3 plus reference TRBV30 and TRBJ1-4, the full variable domain is SQTIHQWPATLVQPVGSPLSLECTVEGTSNPNLYWYRQAAGRGLQLLFYSVGIGQISSEVPQNLSASRPQDRQFILSSKKLLLSDSGFYLCAWSGQAEKLFFGSGTQLSVL.